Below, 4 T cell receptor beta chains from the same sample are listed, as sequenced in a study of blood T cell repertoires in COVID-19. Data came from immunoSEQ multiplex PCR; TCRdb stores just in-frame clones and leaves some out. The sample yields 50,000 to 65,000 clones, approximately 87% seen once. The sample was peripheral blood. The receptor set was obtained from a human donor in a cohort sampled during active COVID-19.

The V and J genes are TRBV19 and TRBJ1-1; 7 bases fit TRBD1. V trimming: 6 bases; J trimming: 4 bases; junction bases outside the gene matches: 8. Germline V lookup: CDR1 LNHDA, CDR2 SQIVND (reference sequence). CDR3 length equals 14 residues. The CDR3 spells CASRMRQGITEAFF. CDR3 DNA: TGTGCCAGTAGAATGCGACAGGGTATCACTGAAGCTTTCTTT.

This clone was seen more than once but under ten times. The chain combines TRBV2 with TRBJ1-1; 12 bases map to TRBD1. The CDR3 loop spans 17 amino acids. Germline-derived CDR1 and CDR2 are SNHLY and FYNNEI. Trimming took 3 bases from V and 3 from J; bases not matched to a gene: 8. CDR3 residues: CASSDSRDRGLYTEAFF. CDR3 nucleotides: TGTGCCAGCAGTGATTCCCGGGACAGGGGGCTGTACACTGAAGCTTTCTTT. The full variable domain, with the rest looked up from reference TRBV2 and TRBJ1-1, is EPEVTQTPSHQVTQMGQEVILRCVPISNHLYFYWYRQILGQKVEFLVSFYNNEISEKSEIFDDQFSVERPDGSNFTLKIRSTKLEDSAMYFCASSDSRDRGLYTEAFFGQGTRLTVV.

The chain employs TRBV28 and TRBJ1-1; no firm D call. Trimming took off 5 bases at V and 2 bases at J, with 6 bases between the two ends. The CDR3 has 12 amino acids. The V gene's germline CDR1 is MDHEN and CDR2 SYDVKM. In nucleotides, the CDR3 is TGTGCCAGCAGTACAGTCAACACTGAAGCTTTCTTT. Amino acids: CASSTVNTEAFF.

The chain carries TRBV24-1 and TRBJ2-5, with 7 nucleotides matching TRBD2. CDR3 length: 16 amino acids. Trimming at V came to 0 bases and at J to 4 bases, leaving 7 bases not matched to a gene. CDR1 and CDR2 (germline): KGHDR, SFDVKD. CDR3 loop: CATSDLASGSSETQYF. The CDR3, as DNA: TGTGCCACCAGTGATTTGGCTAGCGGCAGCTCAGAGACCCAGTACTTC.